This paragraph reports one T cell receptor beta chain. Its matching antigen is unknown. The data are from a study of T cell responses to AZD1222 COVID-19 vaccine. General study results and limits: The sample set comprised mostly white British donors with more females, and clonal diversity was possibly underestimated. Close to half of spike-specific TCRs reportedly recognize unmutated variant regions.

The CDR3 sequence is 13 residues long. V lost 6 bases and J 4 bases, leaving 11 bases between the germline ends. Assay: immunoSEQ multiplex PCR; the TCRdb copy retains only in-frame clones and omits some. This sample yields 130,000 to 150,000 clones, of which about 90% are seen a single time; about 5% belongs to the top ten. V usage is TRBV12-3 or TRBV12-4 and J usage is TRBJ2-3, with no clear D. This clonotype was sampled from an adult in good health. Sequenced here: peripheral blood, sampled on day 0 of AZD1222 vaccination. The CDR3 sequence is CASSLRGPDTQYF. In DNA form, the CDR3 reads TGTGCCAGCAGCCTCCGAGGACCAGATACGCAGTATTTT.